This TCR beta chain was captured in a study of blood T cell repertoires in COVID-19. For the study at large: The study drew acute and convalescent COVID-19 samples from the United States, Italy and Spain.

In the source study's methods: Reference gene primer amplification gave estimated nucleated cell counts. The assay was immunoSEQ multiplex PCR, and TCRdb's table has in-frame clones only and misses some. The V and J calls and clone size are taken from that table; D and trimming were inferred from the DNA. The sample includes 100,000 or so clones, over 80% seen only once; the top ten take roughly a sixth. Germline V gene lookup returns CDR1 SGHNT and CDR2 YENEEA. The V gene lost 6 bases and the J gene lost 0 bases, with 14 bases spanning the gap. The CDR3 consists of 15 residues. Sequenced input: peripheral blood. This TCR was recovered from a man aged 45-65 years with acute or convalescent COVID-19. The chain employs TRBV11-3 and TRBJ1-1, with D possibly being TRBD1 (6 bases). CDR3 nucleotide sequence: TGTGCCAGCAGTTTCTGGACAGAGTTGAACACTGAAGCTTTCTTT. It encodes CASSFWTELNTEAFF.